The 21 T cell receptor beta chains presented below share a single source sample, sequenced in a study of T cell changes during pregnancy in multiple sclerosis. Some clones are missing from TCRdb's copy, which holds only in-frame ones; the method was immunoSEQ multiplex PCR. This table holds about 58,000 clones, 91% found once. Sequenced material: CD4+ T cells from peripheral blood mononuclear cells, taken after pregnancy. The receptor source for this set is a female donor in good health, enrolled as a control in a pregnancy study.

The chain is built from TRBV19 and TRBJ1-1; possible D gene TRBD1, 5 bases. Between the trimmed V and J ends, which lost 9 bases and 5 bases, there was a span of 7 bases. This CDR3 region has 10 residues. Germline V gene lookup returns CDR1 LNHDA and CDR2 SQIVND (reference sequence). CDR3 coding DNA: TGTGCCAGCCGACAGACTGAAGCTTTCTTT. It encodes CASRQTEAFF. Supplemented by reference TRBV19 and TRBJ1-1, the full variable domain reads DGGITQSPKYLFRKEGQNVTLSCEQNLNHDAMYWYRQDPGQGLRLIYYSQIVNDFQKGDIAEGYSVSREKKESFPLTVTSAQKNPTAFYLCASRQTEAFFGQGTRLTVV.

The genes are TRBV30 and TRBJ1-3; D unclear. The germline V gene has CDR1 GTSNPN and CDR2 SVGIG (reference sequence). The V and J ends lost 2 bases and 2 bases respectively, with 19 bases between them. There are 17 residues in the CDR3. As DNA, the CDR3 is TGTGCCTGGAGTAATTTTTTCGGACGGAGGACTGGAAACACCATATATTTT. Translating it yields CAWSNFFGRRTGNTIYF.

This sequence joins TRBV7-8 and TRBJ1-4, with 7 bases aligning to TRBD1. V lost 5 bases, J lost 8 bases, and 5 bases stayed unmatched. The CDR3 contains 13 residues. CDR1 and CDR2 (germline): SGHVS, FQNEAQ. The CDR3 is CASSQGVGEKLFF. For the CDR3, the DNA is TGTGCCAGCAGCCAGGGGGTTGGCGAAAAACTGTTTTTT.

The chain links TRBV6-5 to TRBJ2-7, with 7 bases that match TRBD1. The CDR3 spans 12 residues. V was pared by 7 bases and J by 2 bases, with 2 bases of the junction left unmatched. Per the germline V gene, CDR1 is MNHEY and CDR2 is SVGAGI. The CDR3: CASTGQTYEQYF. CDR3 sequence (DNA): TGTGCCAGCACGGGACAGACCTACGAGCAGTACTTC.

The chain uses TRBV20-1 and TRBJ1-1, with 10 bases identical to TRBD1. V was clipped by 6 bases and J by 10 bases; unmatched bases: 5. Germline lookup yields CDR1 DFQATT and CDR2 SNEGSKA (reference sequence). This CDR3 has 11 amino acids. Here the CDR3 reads CSAERDRGAFF. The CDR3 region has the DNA TGCAGTGCAGAGCGGGACAGGGGAGCTTTCTTT.

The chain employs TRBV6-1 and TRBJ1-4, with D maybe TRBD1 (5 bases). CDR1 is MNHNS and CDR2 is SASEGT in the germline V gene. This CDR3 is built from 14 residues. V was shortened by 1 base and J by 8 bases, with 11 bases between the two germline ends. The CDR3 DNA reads TGTGCCAGCAGTGAAGGCAGGGTTAACGAAAAACTGTTTTTT. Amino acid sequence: CASSEGRVNEKLFF.

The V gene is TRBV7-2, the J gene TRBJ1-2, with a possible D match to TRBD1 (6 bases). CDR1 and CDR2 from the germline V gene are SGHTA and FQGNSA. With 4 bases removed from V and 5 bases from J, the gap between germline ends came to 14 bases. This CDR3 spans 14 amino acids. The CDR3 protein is CASSSMDSQYGYTF. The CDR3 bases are TGTGCCAGCAGCTCCATGGACAGCCAATATGGCTACACCTTC.

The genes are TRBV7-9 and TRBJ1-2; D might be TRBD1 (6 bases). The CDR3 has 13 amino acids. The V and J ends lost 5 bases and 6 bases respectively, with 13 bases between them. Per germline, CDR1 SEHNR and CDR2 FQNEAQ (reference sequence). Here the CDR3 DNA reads TGTGCCAGCAGCCGTGGGGGCTTCGATGGCTACACCTTC. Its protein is CASSRGGFDGYTF.

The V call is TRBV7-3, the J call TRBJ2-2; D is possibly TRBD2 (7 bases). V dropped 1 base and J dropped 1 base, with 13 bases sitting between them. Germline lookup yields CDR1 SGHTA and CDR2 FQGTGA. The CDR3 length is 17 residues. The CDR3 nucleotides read TGTGCCAGCAGCTTAAGTCGGGGGGCAGGGAACACCGGGGAGCTGTTTTTT. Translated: CASSLSRGAGNTGELFF.

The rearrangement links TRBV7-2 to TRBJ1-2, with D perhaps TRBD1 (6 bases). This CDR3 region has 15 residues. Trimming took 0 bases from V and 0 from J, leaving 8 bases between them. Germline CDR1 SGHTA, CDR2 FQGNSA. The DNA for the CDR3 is TGTGCCAGCAGCTTAGCTGGGGGCTCTAACTATGGCTACACCTTC. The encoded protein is CASSLAGGSNYGYTF.

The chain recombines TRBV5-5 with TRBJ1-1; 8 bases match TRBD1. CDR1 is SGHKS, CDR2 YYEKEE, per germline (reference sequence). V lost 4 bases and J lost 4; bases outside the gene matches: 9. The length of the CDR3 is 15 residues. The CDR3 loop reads CASSRWTGSSTEAFF. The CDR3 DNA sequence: TGTGCCAGCAGCAGATGGACAGGGTCTAGCACTGAAGCTTTCTTT. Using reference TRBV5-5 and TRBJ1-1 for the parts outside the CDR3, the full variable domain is DAGVTQSPTHLIKTRGQQVTLRCSPISGHKSVSWYQQVLGQGPQFIFQYYEKEERGRGNFPDRFSARQFPNYSSELNVNALLLGDSALYLCASSRWTGSSTEAFFGQGTRLTVV.

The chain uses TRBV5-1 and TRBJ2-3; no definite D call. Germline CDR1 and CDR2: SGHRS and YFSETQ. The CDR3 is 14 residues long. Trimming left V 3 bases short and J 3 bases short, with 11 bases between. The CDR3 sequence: CASSWAIETDTQYF. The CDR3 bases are TGCGCCAGCAGCTGGGCTATAGAGACAGATACGCAGTATTTT.

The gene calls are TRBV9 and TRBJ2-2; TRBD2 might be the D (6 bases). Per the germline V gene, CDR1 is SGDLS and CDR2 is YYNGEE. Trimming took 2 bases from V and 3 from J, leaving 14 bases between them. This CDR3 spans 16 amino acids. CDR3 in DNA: TGTGCCAGCAGCGTCTATGGGGCGGGGCACACCGGGGAGCTGTTTTTT. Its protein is CASSVYGAGHTGELFF.

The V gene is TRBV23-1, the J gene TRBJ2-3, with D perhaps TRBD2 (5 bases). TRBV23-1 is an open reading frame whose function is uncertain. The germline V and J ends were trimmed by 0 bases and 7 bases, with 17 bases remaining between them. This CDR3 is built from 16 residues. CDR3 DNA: TGCGCCAGCAGTCAATCGTCTAGCCCCACGGGCCATACGCAGTATTTT. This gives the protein CASSQSSSPTGHTQYF.

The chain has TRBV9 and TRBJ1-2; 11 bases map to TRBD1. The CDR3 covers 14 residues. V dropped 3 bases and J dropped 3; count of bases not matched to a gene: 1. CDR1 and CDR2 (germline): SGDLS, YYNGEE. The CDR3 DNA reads TGTGCCAGCAGCGCGGGACAGGGGGACTATGGCTACACCTTC. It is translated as CASSAGQGDYGYTF.

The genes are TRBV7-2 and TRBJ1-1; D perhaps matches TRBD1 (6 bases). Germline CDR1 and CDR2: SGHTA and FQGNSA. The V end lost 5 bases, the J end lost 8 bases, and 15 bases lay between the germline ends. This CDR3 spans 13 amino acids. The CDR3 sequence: CASSIGSGTEAFF. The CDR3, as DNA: TGTGCCAGCAGCATAGGGTCCGGGACAGAAGCTTTCTTT.

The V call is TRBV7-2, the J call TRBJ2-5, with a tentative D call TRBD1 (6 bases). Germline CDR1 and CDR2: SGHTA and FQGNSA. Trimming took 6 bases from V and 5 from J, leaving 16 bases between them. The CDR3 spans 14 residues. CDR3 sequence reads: CASSLTGFGETQYF. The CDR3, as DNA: TGTGCCAGCAGTCTTACAGGGTTTGGGGAGACCCAGTACTTC. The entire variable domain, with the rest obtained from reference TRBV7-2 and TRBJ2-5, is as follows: GAGVSQSPSNKVTEKGKDVELRCDPISGHTALYWYRQSLGQGLEFLIYFQGNSAPDKSGLPSDRFSAERTGGSVSTLTIQRTQQEDSAVYLCASSLTGFGETQYFGPGTRLLVL.

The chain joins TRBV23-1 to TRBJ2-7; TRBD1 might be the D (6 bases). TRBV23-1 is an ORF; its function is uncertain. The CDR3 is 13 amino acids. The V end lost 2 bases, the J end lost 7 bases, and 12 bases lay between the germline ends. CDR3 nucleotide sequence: TGCGCCAGCAGTCAAAAGAGGGGGAGAGAGCAGTACTTC. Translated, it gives CASSQKRGREQYF.

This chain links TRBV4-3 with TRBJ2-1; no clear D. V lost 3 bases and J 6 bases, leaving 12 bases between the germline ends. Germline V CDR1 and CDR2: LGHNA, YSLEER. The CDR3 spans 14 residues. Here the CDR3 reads CASSQGPSVNEQFF. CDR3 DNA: TGCGCCAGCAGCCAGGGCCCTTCCGTCAATGAGCAGTTCTTC.

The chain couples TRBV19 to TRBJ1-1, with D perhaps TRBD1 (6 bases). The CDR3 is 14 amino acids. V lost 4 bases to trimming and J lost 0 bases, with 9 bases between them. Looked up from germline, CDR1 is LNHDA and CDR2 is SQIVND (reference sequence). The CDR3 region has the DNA TGTGCCAGTAGTAACGACAGGCTGAACACTGAAGCTTTCTTT. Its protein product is CASSNDRLNTEAFF. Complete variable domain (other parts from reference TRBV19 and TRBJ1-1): DGGITQSPKYLFRKEGQNVTLSCEQNLNHDAMYWYRQDPGQGLRLIYYSQIVNDFQKGDIAEGYSVSREKKESFPLTVTSAQKNPTAFYLCASSNDRLNTEAFFGQGTRLTVV.

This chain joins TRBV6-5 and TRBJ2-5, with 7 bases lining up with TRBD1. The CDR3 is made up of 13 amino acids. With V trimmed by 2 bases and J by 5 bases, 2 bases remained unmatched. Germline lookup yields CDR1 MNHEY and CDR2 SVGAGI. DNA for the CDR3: TGTGCCAGCAGTTACAGGGGGCGGGAGACCCAGTACTTC. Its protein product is CASSYRGRETQYF.